The source of this T cell receptor (beta chain) is a study of OX40 agonist ivuxolimab in advanced cancers. Study-level information: An agonistic human IgG2 monoclonal antibody against OX40 (CD134) was given. Overall study findings and caveats: Nonresponders included some who also had low normalized T-cell clonal expansion. Partial responders receiving 0.1-3.0 mg/kg showed among the lowest clonal expansion.

As to this clone: The antigen is unknown.

Assay used: immunoSEQ multiplex PCR; TCRdb lists only in-frame clones, some missing. Altogether fewer than 100,000 clones are present, roughly 87% being singletons, with the ten largest covering around 0.19%. This specimen was CD4+ or CD8+ T cells sorted from blood, taken in a trial of the OX40 agonist ivuxolimab. The clonotype comes from an adult with an advanced solid tumor such as melanoma, head and neck, liver or kidney cancer.

CDR3: CASSEALRRSKNIQYF. The CDR3, as DNA: TGTGCCAGCAGTGAAGCGCTTAGGAGGTCGAAAAACATTCAGTACTTC. This sequence joins TRBV2 and TRBJ2-4, with D perhaps matching TRBD2 (5 bases). The CDR3 is 16 residues long. V lost 0 bases and J 4 bases, leaving 13 bases between the germline ends. The germline V gene has CDR1 SNHLY and CDR2 FYNNEI. Filled out from reference TRBV2 and TRBJ2-4, the complete variable domain reads EPEVTQTPSHQVTQMGQEVILRCVPISNHLYFYWYRQILGQKVEFLVSFYNNEISEKSEIFDDQFSVERPDGSNFTLKIRSTKLEDSAMYFCASSEALRRSKNIQYFGAGTRLSVL.